One and the same sample provided the 2 T cell receptor beta chains below, sequenced in a study of Graves' ophthalmopathy and Graves' hyperthyroidism. Amplification of TCR beta CDR3 regions used RNA transcripts. First-round RT-PCR relied on HTBI primers, and a second-round multiplex PCR came next. TCRdb re-called the multiplex PCR reads through MiXCR, storing one row per CDR3 protein. The top ten clones hold 11% of a sample with approximately 1.2 million distinct CDR3 sequences, 36% of them seen once. The sample was peripheral blood or thyroid tissue (not recorded which). Receptors were obtained from an adult man with Graves' hyperthyroidism.

This chain connects TRBV20-1 to TRBJ2-5; D perhaps matches TRBD1 (6 bases). Deletions cut 0 bases from V and 5 bases from J, with 13 bases between. Germline lookup yields CDR1 DFQATT and CDR2 SNEGSKA (reference sequence). The CDR3 totals 14 residues. The CDR3, as DNA: TGCAGTGCTAGAGAGGCCAGGGGCGGTGAGACCCAGTACTTC. Its translation is CSAREARGGETQYF.

Note on this clonotype: A single base separates this from a much larger clone, so it may be a read error. The CDR3, as DNA: TGTGCCAGCAGTACGGGGGGGTACCAAGAGACCCGGTACTTC. Protein product: CASSTGGYQETRYF. This sequence joins TRBV19 and TRBJ2-5; 8 nucleotides align to TRBD2. This CDR3 has 14 residues. Germline lookup yields CDR1 LNHDA and CDR2 SQIVND (reference sequence).